The clone carrying this T cell receptor (beta chain) came up many times. Its antigen is unidentified. TCRdb recomputed calls from the reads with MiXCR, one row per CDR3 protein. The sample includes around 750,000 distinct CDR3 sequences, 32% of them seen just once. This sample stems from a study of T cell repertoires in cytomegalovirus infection. For the study at large: Recently identified HLA-C-restricted CMV epitopes and well-studied HLA-B-restricted CMV epitopes were used by the study.

The source is a human donor in good health (CMV status not recorded). Some clones in this sample may be carry-over from other donors' samples. The specimen comprised cultured CD8+ T cells from PBMCs, sampled from culture after CMV antigen stimulation.

CDR3 in DNA: TGTGCCAGCAGCTTTCAGGGTACCAATGAAAAACTGTTTTTT. Its protein product is CASSFQGTNEKLFF. This chain uses TRBV11-2 with TRBJ1-4; maybe TRBD1 (5 bases). Germline V gene lookup returns CDR1 SGHAT and CDR2 FQNNGV. The CDR3 runs 14 residues. V was pared by 3 bases and J by 5 bases, with 10 bases between.